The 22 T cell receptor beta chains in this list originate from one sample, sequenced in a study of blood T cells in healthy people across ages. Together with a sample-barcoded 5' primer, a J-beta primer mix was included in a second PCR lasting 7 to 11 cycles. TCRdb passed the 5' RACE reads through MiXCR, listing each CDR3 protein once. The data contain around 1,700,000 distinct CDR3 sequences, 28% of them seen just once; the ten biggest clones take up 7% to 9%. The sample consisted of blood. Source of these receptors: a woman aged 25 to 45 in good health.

The CDR3 region is CSAPPRVGGAAKNIQYF. The CDR3 DNA sequence: TGCAGTGCCCCTCCTCGGGTCGGGGGGGCTGCGAAAAACATTCAGTACTTC. The rearrangement joins TRBV20-1 to TRBJ2-4, with 8 bases aligning to TRBD2. CDR3 length: 17 amino acids. V lost 6 bases to trimming and J lost 4 bases; unmatched junction nucleotides: 17. In germline, CDR1 is DFQATT, CDR2 SNEGSKA (reference sequence).

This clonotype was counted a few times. The chain's CDR3 is CASSFGTSFETQYF. CDR3 coding DNA: TGTGCCAGCAGTTTCGGGACTAGCTTTGAGACCCAGTACTTC. The chain is built from TRBV2 and TRBJ2-4, with 9 bases aligning to TRBD2. The better agreement between TRBJ2-5 and the DNA end casts doubt on the J call. This CDR3 spans 14 amino acids. The germline V gene encodes CDR1 SNHLY and CDR2 FYNNEI.

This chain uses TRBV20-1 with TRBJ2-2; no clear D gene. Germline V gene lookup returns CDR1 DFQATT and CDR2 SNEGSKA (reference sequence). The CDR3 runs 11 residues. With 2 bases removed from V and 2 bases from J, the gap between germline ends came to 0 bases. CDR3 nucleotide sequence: TGCAGTGCTAGAAACACCGGGGAGCTGTTTTTT. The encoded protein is CSARNTGELFF.

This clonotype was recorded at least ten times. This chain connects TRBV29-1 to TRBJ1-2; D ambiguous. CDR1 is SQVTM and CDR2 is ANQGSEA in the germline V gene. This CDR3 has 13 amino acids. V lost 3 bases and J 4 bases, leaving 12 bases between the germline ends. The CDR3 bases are TGCAGCGTTGATCTTGGGTACCCCTATGGCTACACCTTC. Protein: CSVDLGYPYGYTF.

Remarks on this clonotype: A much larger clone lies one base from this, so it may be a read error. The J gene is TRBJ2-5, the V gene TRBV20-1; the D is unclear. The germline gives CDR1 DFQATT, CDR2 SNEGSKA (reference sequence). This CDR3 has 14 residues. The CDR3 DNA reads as TGCGGTGCTAGTCTCCTGGTGGGTCAGGAGACCCAGTACTTC. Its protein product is CGASLLVGQETQYF.

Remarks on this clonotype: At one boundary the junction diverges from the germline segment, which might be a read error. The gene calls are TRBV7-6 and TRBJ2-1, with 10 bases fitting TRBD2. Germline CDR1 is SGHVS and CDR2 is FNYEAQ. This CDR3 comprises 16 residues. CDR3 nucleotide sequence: TGTGCCAGCAGCTTAGGAGCGGGAGGGTCCTGCAATGAGCAGTTCTTC. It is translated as CASSLGAGGSCNEQFF.

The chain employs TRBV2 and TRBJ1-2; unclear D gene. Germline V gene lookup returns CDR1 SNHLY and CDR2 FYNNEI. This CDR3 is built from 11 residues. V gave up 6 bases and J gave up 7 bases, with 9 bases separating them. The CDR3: CASRRAVGYTF. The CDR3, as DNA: TGTGCCAGCAGGCGGGCAGTTGGCTACACCTTC. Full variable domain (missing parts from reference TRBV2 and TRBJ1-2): EPEVTQTPSHQVTQMGQEVILRCVPISNHLYFYWYRQILGQKVEFLVSFYNNEISEKSEIFDDQFSVERPDGSNFTLKIRSTKLEDSAMYFCASRRAVGYTFGSGTRLTVV.

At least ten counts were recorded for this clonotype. In DNA form, the CDR3 reads TGCAGTGCTAGAGATGATGCCGGAGGAGAGACCCAGTACTTC. Translated, it gives CSARDDAGGETQYF. The chain uses TRBV20-1 and TRBJ2-5; TRBD2 might be the D (5 bases). Germline V gene sequence: CDR1 DFQATT, CDR2 SNEGSKA (reference sequence). This CDR3 is built from 14 residues. The germline V and J ends were trimmed by 0 bases and 4 bases, with 12 bases remaining between them.

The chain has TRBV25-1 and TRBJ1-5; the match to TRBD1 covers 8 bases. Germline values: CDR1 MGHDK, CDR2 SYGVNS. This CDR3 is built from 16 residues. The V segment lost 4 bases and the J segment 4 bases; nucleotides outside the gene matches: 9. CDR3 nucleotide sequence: TGTGCCAGCAGTGCCACCGGACAGGGTCGAAATCAGCCCCAGCATTTT. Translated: CASSATGQGRNQPQHF.

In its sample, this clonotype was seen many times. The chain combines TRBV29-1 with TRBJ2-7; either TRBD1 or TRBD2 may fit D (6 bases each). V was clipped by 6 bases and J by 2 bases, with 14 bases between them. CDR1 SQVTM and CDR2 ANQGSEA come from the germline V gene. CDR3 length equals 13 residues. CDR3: CSVIRGLTYEQYF. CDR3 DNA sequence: TGCAGCGTCATCAGGGGACTTACCTACGAGCAGTACTTC.

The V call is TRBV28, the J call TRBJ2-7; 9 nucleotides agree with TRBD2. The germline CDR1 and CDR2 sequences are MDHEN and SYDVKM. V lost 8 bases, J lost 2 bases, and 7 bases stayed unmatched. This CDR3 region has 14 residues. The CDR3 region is CASRSGGFAYEQYF. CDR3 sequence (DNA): TGTGCCAGCCGGAGCGGGGGGTTCGCCTACGAGCAGTACTTC.

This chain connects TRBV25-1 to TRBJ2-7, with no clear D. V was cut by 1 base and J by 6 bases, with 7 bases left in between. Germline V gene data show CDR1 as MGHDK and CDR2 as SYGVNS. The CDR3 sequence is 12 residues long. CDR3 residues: CASSEWGGEQYF. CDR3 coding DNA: TGTGCCAGCAGTGAATGGGGTGGCGAGCAGTACTTC.

The CDR3 DNA sequence: TGTGCCAGCAGTTTAAATCCGGGGACAAGTAATTCACCCCTCCACTTT. Residues: CASSLNPGTSNSPLHF. The chain carries TRBV28 and TRBJ1-6, with D maybe TRBD1 (6 bases). The germline V gene encodes CDR1 MDHEN and CDR2 SYDVKM. This CDR3 comprises 16 residues. V was trimmed by 2 bases and J by 6 bases, leaving 14 bases between them.

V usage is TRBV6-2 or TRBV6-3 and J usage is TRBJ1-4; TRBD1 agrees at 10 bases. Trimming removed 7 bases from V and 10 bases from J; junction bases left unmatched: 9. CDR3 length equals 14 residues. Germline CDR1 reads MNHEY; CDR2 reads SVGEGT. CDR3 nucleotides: TGTGCCAGCACCCCAGACAGGGGGCGCGGAAAACTGTTTTTT. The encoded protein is CASTPDRGRGKLFF.

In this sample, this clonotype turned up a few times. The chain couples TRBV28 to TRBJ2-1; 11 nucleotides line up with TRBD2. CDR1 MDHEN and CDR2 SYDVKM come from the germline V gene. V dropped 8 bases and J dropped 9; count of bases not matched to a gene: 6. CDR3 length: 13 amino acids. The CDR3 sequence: CASETSGTGEQFF. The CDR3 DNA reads TGTGCCAGCGAGACTAGCGGGACGGGTGAGCAGTTCTTC.

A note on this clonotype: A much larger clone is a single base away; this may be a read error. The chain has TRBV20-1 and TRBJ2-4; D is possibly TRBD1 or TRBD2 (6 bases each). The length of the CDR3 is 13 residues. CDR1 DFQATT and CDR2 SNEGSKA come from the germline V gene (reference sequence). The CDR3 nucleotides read TGCAGTGCTAGCTGGGGGGCCAAAAACATTCGGTACTTC. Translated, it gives CSASWGAKNIRYF.

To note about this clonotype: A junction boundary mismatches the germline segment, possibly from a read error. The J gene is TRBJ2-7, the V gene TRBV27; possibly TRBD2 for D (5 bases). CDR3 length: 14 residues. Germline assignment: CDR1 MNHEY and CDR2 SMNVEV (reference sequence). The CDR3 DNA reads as TGTGCCGGCAGGTTCGGTGAGGGAGCCTACGAGCAGTACTTC. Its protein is CAGRFGEGAYEQYF.

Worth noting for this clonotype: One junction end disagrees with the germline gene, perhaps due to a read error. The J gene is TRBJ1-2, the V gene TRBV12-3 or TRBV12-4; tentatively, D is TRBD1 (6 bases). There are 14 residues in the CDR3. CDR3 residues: CSSSPPRDTYGYTF. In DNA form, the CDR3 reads TGTTCCAGCAGTCCGCCCCGGGACACCTATGGCTACACCTTC.

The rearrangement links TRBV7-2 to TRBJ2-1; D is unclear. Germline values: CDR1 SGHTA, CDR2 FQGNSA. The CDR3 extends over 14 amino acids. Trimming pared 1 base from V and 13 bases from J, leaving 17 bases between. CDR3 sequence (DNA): TGTGCCAGCAGCTTAGGGGCTTCCCCAGAGACCCAGTTCTTC. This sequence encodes CASSLGASPETQFF. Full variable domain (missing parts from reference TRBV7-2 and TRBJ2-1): GAGVSQSPSNKVTEKGKDVELRCDPISGHTALYWYRQSLGQGLEFLIYFQGNSAPDKSGLPSDRFSAERTGGSVSTLTIQRTQQEDSAVYLCASSLGASPETQFFGPGTRLTVL.

The CDR3 spells CASSYRGPSEHYTF. CDR3 DNA: TGTGCCAGCAGTTACCGGGGTCCTTCGGAGCACTACACCTTC. The gene calls are TRBV6-2 or TRBV6-3 and TRBJ1-2; D is unresolved. The CDR3 covers 14 residues. Germline CDR1 MNHEY, CDR2 SVGEGT. V lost 2 bases and J lost 10, with 17 bases in between.

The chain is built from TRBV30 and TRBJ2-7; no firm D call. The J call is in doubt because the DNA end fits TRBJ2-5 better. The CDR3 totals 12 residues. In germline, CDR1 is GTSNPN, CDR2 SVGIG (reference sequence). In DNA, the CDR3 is TGTGCCTGGAGTGGATCCGGAGAGACCCAGTACTTC. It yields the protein CAWSGSGETQYF.

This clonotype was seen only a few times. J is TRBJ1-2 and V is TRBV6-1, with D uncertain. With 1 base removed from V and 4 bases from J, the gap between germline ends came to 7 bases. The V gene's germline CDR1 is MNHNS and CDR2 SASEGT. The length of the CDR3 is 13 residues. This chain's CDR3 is CASSEGGCYGYTF. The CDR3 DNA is TGTGCCAGCAGTGAAGGAGGATGCTATGGCTACACCTTC.